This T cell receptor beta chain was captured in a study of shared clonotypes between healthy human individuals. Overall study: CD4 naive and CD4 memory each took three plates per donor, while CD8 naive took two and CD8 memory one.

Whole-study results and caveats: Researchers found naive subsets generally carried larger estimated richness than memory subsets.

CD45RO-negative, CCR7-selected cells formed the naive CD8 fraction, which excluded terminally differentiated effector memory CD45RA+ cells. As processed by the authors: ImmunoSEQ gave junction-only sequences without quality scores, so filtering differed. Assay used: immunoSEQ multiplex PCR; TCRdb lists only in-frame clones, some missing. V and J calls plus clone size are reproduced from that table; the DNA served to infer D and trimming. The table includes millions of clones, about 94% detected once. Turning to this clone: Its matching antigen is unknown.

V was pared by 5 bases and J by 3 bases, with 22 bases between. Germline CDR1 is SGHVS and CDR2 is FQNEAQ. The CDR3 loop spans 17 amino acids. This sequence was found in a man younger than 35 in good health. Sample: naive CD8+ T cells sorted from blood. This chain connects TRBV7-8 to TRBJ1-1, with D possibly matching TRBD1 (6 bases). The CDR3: CASSPRVIAGEDTEAFF. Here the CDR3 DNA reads TGTGCCAGCAGCCCCCGTGTGATAGCAGGGGAAGACACTGAAGCTTTCTTT.